A single T cell receptor (beta chain) is shown here with its context. The entry originates in a study of blood T cell repertoires in COVID-19. Germline CDR1 LNHDA, CDR2 SQIVND (reference sequence). The CDR3 is 14 residues long. V shed 4 bases, J shed 2 bases, and the junction held 1 base outside the gene matches. Assay used: immunoSEQ multiplex PCR; TCRdb lists only in-frame clones, some missing. The sample records more than 20,000 clones, roughly 86% being singletons. Specimen: peripheral blood. This clonotype was obtained from a man aged 45-65 years with active COVID-19. The chain couples TRBV19 to TRBJ1-5, with 8 bases identical to TRBD1. The CDR3 loop reads CASSTQGGNQPQHF. CDR3 sequence (DNA): TGTGCCAGTAGTACACAGGGGGGCAATCAGCCCCAGCATTTT. The full variable domain, completed using reference TRBV19 and TRBJ1-5, is DGGITQSPKYLFRKEGQNVTLSCEQNLNHDAMYWYRQDPGQGLRLIYYSQIVNDFQKGDIAEGYSVSREKKESFPLTVTSAQKNPTAFYLCASSTQGGNQPQHFGDGTRLSIL.